This T cell receptor beta chain was retrieved from a study of cytomegalovirus exposure and HLA in healthy donors. Study findings and constraints: Differences between HLA loci emerged in a later analysis of TCR association rates, with DRB1 most and HLA-C fewest. Owing to their indistinguishability, certain V segments, notably TRBV6-2 and TRBV6-3, were excluded.

The PCR employed 60 Vbeta primers together with 13 Jbeta primers. Produced via immunoSEQ multiplex PCR; TCRdb's table is partial and in-frame only. This sample's table reports more than 90,000 clones. CDR1 is SGHAT and CDR2 is FQDESV in the germline V gene (reference sequence). Trimming cost V 4 bases and J 0 bases, with 10 bases left between them. This CDR3 has 14 amino acids. Comments on this clone: Antigen unknown.

The TCR originated in a man aged 25 to 40 in good health and CMV-seronegative. The genes are TRBV11-1 and TRBJ2-7; weak D call: TRBD1 (6 bases). The sequencing sample was made of PBMCs. CDR3 coding DNA: TGTGCCAGCAGCTCCCAGGGGACCTCCTACGAGCAGTACTTC. Translated, it gives CASSSQGTSYEQYF.